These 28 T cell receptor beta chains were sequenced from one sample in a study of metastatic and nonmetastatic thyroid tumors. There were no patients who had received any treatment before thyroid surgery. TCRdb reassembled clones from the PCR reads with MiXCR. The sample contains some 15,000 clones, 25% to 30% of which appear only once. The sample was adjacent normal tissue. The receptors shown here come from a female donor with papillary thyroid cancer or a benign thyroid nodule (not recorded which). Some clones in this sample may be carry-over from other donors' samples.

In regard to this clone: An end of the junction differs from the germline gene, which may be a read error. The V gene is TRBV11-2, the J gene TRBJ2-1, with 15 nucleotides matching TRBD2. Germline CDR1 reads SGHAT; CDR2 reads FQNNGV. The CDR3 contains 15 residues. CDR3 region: CASSQGLAGGNEHFF. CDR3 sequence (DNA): TGTGCCAGCAGCCAGGGACTAGCGGGAGGCAATGAGCATTTCTTC.

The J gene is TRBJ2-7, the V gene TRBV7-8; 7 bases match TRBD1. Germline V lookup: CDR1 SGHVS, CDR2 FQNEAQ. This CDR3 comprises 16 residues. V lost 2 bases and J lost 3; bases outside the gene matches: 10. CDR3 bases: TGTGCCAGCAGCTTACCCGACAGGGTAGTGAACTACGAGCAGTACTTC. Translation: CASSLPDRVVNYEQYF.

The CDR3 region is CASSRRTGCDGYTF. The CDR3 nucleotides are TGTGCCAGCAGTCGCAGGACAGGGTGCGATGGCTACACCTTC. This chain links TRBV27 with TRBJ1-2, with TRBD1 matching over 8 bases. Germline CDR1 and CDR2: MNHEY and SMNVEV (reference sequence). Germline trimming cut 5 bases from V and 6 bases from J; bases unmatched to any gene: 8. The CDR3 is 14 residues long.

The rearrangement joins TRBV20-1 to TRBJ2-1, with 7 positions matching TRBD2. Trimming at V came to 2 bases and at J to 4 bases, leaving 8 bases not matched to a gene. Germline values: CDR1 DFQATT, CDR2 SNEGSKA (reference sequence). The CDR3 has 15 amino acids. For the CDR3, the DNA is TGCAGTGCTAGAAAGGGCCTAGCGGTTTACAATGAGCAGTTCTTC. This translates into CSARKGLAVYNEQFF.

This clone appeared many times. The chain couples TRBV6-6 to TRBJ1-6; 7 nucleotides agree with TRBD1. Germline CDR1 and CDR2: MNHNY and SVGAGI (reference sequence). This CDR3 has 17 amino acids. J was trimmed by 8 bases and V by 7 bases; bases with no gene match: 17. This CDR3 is CASTLLRGGPAYSPLHF. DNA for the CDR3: TGTGCCAGCACCCTTCTCAGGGGGGGTCCGGCATATTCACCCCTCCACTTT.

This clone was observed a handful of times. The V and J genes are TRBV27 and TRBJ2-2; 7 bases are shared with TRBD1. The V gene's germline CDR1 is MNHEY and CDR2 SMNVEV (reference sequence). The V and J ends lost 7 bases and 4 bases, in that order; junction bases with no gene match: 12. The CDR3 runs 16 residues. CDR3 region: CASKTSGTVPTGELFF. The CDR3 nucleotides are TGTGCCAGCAAAACCTCCGGGACAGTTCCCACCGGGGAGCTGTTTTTT.

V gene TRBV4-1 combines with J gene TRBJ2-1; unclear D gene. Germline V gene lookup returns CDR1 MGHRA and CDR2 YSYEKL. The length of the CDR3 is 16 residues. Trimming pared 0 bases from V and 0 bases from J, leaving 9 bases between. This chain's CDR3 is CASSQEQLSSYNEQFF. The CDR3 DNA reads TGCGCCAGCAGCCAAGAACAGTTAAGCTCCTACAATGAGCAGTTCTTC.

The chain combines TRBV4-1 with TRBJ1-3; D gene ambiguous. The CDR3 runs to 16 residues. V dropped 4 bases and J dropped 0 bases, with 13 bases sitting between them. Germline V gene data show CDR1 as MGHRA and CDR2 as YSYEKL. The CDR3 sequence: CASSRQTTFSGNTIYF. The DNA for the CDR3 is TGCGCCAGCAGCCGGCAGACGACCTTCTCTGGAAACACCATATATTTT.

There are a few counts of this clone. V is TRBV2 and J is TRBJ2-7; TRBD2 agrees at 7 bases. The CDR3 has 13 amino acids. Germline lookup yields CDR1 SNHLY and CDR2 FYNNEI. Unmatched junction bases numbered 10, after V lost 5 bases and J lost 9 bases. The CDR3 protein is CASSYSSSGVQYF. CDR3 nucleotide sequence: TGTGCCAGCAGTTACTCATCAAGCGGGGTGCAGTACTTC.

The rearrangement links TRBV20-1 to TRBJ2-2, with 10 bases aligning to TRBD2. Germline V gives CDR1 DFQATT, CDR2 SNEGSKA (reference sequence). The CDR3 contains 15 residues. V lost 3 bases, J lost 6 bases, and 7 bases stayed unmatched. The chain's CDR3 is CSARPGLAFSGELFF. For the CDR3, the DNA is TGCAGTGCTAGGCCGGGACTAGCGTTTTCCGGGGAGCTGTTTTTT.

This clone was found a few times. The CDR3: CASRLSGGASNEQFF. In DNA form, the CDR3 reads TGTGCCAGCAGACTGAGCGGGGGGGCCTCGAATGAGCAGTTCTTC. The chain has TRBV11-2 and TRBJ2-1; 10 positions match TRBD2. This CDR3 spans 15 amino acids. Germline CDR1 and CDR2: SGHAT and FQNNGV. The V segment lost 6 bases and the J segment 7 bases; nucleotides outside the gene matches: 9.

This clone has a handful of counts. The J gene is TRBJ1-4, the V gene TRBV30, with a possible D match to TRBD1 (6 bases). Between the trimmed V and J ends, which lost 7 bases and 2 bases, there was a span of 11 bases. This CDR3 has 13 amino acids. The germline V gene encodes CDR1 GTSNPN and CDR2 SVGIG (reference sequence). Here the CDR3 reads CAFTGPTNEKLFF. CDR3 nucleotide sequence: TGTGCCTTCACAGGGCCTACTAATGAAAAACTGTTTTTT.

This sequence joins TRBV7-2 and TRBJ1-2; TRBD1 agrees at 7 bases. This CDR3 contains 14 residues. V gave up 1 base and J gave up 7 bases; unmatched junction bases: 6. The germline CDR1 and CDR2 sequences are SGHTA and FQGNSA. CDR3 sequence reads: CASSLDRGRSGYTF. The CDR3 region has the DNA TGTGCCAGCAGCTTAGATAGGGGGCGGAGTGGCTACACCTTC.

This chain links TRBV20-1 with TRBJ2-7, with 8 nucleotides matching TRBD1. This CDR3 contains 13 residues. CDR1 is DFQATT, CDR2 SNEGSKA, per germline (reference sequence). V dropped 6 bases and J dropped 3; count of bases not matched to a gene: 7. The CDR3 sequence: CSAPGQVDYEQYF. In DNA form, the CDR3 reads TGCAGTGCGCCGGGACAGGTCGACTACGAGCAGTACTTC.

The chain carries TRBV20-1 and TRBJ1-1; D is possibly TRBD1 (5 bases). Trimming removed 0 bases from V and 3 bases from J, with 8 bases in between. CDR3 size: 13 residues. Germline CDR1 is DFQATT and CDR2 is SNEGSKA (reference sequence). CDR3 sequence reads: CSARETVDTEAFF. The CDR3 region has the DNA TGCAGTGCTAGAGAGACAGTAGACACTGAAGCTTTCTTT.

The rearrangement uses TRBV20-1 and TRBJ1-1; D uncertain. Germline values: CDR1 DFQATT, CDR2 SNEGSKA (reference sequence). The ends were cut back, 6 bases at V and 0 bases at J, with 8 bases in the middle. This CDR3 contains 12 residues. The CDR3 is CSAEHMNTEAFF. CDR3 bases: TGCAGTGCGGAACACATGAACACTGAAGCTTTCTTT.

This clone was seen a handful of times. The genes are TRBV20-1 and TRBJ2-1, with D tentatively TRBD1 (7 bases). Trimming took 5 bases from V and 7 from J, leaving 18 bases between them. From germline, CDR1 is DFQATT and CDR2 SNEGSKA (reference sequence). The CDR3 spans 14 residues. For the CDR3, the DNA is TGCAGTGCTTCTGCCGGGACAGCGGGTAATGAGCAGTTCTTC. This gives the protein CSASAGTAGNEQFF.

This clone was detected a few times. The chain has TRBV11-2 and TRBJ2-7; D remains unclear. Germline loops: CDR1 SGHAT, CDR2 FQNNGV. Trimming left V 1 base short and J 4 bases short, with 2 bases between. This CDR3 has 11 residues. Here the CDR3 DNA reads TGTGCCAGCAGCTTAGTTTACGAGCAGTACTTC. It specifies CASSLVYEQYF.

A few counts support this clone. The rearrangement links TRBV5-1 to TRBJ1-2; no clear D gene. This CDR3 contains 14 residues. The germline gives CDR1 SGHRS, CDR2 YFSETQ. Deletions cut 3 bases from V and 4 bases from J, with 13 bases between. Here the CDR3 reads CASSSPDTLYGYTF. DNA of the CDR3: TGCGCCAGCAGCTCGCCCGACACCCTCTATGGCTACACCTTC.

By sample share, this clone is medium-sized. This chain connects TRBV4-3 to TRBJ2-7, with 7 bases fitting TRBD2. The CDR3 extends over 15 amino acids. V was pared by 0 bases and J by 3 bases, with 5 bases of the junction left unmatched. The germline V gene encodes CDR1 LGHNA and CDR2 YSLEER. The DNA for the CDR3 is TGCGCCAGCAGCCAAGATGGTAGCGGGTACTACGAGCAGTACTTC. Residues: CASSQDGSGYYEQYF.

The CDR3: CASSPKRLAGVADTQYF. CDR3 nucleotide sequence: TGTGCCAGCAGCCCCAAAAGACTAGCGGGAGTGGCAGATACGCAGTATTTT. The rearrangement joins TRBV11-1 to TRBJ2-3; TRBD2 matches 12 bases. V gave up 5 bases and J gave up 4 bases; unmatched junction bases: 10. From germline, CDR1 is SGHAT and CDR2 FQDESV (reference sequence). The CDR3 has 17 amino acids.

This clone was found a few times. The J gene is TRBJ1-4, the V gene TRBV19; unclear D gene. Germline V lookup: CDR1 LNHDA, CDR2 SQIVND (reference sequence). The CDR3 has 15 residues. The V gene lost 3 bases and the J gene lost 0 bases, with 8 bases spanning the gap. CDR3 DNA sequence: TGTGCCAGTAGTATTGGGGTGGCAACTAATGAAAAACTGTTTTTT. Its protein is CASSIGVATNEKLFF.

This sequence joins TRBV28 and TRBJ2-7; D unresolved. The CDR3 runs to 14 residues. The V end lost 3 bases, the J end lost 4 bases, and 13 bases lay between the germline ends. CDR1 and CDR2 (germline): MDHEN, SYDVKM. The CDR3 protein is CASSLWTVDYEQYF. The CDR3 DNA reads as TGTGCCAGCAGTTTGTGGACGGTGGATTACGAGCAGTACTTC.

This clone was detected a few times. The CDR3 DNA reads TGTGCCAGCAGTTTAGGGGGAAATTCACCCCTCCACTTT. Protein product: CASSLGGNSPLHF. The J gene is TRBJ1-6, the V gene TRBV28, with TRBD1 as a possible D gene (5 bases). Germline values: CDR1 MDHEN, CDR2 SYDVKM. Trimming shortened V by 2 bases and J by 7 bases, and 6 bases separated the two germline ends. CDR3 size: 13 residues.

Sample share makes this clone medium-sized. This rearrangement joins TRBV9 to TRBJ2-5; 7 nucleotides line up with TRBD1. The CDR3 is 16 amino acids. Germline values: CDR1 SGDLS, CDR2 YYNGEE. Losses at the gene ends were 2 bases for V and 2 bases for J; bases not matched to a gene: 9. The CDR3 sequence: CASSVGTDTLQETQYF. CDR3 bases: TGTGCCAGCAGCGTTGGGACAGACACCTTACAAGAGACCCAGTACTTC.

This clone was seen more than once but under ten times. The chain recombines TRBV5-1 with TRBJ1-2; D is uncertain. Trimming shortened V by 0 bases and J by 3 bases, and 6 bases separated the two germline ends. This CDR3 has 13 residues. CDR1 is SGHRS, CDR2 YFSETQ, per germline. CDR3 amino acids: CASSLGEDYGYTF. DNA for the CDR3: TGCGCCAGCAGCTTGGGCGAAGACTATGGCTACACCTTC.

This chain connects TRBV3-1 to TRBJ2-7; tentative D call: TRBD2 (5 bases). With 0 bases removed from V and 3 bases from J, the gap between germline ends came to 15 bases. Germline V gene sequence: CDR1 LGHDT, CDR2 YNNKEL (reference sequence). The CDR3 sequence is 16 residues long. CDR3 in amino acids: CASSQDTAATVYEQYF. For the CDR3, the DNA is TGTGCCAGCAGCCAAGATACAGCGGCAACCGTCTACGAGCAGTACTTC.

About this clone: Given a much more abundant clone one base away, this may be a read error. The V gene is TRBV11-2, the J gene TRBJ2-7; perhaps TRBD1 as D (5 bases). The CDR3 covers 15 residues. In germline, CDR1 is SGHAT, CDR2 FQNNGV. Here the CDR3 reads CASSHEQGSEYGQYF. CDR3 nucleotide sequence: TGTGCCAGCAGTCATGAGCAGGGTTCTGAGTACGGGCAGTACTTC.